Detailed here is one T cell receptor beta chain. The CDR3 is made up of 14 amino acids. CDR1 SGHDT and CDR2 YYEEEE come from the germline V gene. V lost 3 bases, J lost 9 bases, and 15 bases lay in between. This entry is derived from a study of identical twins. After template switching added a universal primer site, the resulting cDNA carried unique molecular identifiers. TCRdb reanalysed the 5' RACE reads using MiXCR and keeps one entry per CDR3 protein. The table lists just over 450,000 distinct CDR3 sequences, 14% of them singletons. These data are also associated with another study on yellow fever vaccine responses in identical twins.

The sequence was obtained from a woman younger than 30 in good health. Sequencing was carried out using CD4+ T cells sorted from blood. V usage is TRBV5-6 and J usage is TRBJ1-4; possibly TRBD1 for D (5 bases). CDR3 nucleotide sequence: TGTGCCAGCAGCTATCCGGGACGACTTCAAAAACTGTTTTTT. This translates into CASSYPGRLQKLFF.